What follows are 8 T cell receptor beta chains derived from one specimen sequenced in a study of T cells after yellow fever vaccination. Each CDR3 protein gets one entry after TCRdb re-called the 5' RACE reads with MiXCR. The sample lists 130,000 or so distinct CDR3 sequences, roughly 15% seen once, with roughly 43% in the top ten. This specimen consisted of CD8+ T cells sorted from PBMCs, obtained 5 days after the yellow fever booster vaccination. The receptors were gathered from a man aged 18 to 35 who received the YFV17D yellow fever vaccine.

The V gene is TRBV10-1, the J gene TRBJ2-5; possibly TRBD2 for D (7 bases). The V gene lost 0 bases and the J gene lost 5 bases, with 13 bases spanning the gap. CDR1 and CDR2 from the germline V gene are WNHNN and SYGVQD (reference sequence). The CDR3 extends over 15 amino acids. The CDR3 DNA sequence: TGCGCCAGCAGTGAGTCTGCGGGGGCCGGGGAGACCCAGTACTTC. It encodes CASSESAGAGETQYF.

The chain is built from TRBV3-1 and TRBJ2-7; 8 nucleotides match TRBD1. The length of the CDR3 is 14 residues. Germline V gene sequence: CDR1 LGHDT, CDR2 YNNKEL (reference sequence). V shed 4 bases, J shed 6 bases, and the junction held 8 bases outside the gene matches. CDR3 in DNA: TGTGCCAGCAGCCCGGGCCAGGGGGCAAGCGAGCAGTACGTC. The encoded protein is CASSPGQGASEQYV.

V usage is TRBV6-1 and J usage is TRBJ1-5; D is undetermined. The V gene's germline CDR1 is MNHNS and CDR2 SASEGT. CDR3 length: 14 amino acids. V lost 10 bases, J lost 5 bases, and 18 bases lay in between. The chain's CDR3 is CATLTTGLHQPQHF. The CDR3 nucleotides read TGTGCCACTTTAACAACGGGTCTGCATCAGCCCCAGCATTTT.

This clonotype came up a few times. CDR3 residues: CASSADRTYGYTF. The CDR3 DNA follows: TGTGCCAGCTCAGCCGACAGGACCTATGGCTACACCTTC. The V call is TRBV18, the J call TRBJ1-2; perhaps TRBD1 as D (6 bases). The V end lost 5 bases, the J end lost 4 bases, and 11 bases lay between the germline ends. CDR1 and CDR2 from the germline V gene are KGHSH and LQKENI. This CDR3 has 13 residues. Complete variable domain (other parts from reference TRBV18 and TRBJ1-2): NAGVMQNPRHLVRRRGQEARLRCSPMKGHSHVYWYRQLPEEGLKFMVYLQKENIIDESGMPKERFSAEFPKEGPSILRIQQVVRGDSAAYFCASSADRTYGYTFGSGTRLTVV.

This clonotype has more than one count but fewer than ten. V and J are TRBV27 and TRBJ2-1; 10 bases align to TRBD2. The CDR3 spans 16 residues. After removal of 0 bases from V and 4 bases from J, the junction contained 3 bases not matched to a gene. Germline V CDR1 and CDR2: MNHEY, SMNVEV (reference sequence). The CDR3 DNA sequence: TGTGCCAGCAGTTTATCAAGCGGGGGGGTGTACAATGAGCAGTTCTTC. Translation gives CASSLSSGGVYNEQFF.

This clonotype turned up a few times. The gene calls are TRBV27 and TRBJ2-7, with D perhaps matching TRBD1 (6 bases). CDR3 length: 13 amino acids. Trimming took 4 bases from V and 7 from J, leaving 14 bases between them. Germline V gene data show CDR1 as MNHEY and CDR2 as SMNVEV (reference sequence). The CDR3 here is CASSYTGLREQYF. The CDR3 DNA reads TGTGCCAGCAGTTACACAGGGTTGCGGGAGCAGTACTTC.

This clonotype was counted a few times. The rearrangement uses TRBV6-2 or TRBV6-3 and TRBJ1-1, with 7 positions matching TRBD1. V was clipped by 6 bases and J by 4 bases; unmatched bases: 8. The length of the CDR3 is 14 residues. Per germline, CDR1 MNHEY and CDR2 SVGEGT. CDR3: CASSITQGITEAFF. The CDR3 coding sequence is TGTGCCAGCAGCATCACACAGGGGATCACTGAAGCTTTCTTT.

This clonotype was counted ten times or more. This chain joins TRBV7-9 and TRBJ1-6; D unclear. The CDR3 is 14 residues long. V gave up 2 bases and J gave up 3 bases, with 5 bases separating them. The V gene's germline CDR1 is SEHNR and CDR2 FQNEAQ (reference sequence). Here the CDR3 reads CASSLQDYNSPLHF. In nucleotides, the CDR3 is TGTGCCAGCAGCTTACAGGACTATAATTCACCCCTCCACTTT. Drawing the rest from reference TRBV7-9 and TRBJ1-6, the complete variable domain is DTGVSQNPRHKITKRGQNVTFRCDPISEHNRLYWYRQTLGQGPEFLTYFQNEAQLEKSRLLSDRFSAERPKGSFSTLEIQRTEQGDSAMYLCASSLQDYNSPLHFGNGTRLTVT.